These 32 T cell receptor beta chains originate from one sample sequenced in a study of tumor and adjacent non-tumor tissue in lung cancer. This sample's RNA came from whole unsorted tissue. Three rounds of nested PCR, following a modified ARM-PCR protocol, produced the TCRbeta library. In TCRdb, the multiplex PCR reads were re-called with MiXCR into one record per CDR3 protein. The table includes over 60,000 distinct CDR3 sequences, around 80% detected once. Sequenced: lung tumor tissue. These receptors were taken from a woman in her forties or fifties with non-small cell lung cancer.

At least ten counts were recorded for this clonotype. The chain combines TRBV7-8 with TRBJ2-1; the D gene is possibly TRBD1 (6 bases). The CDR3 is 15 residues long. In germline, CDR1 is SGHVS, CDR2 FQNEAQ. The V and J ends lost 5 bases and 9 bases respectively, with 20 bases between them. The CDR3 bases are TGTGCCAGCAGCCCCTGGGCAGGGGCAAGGGGTGAGCAGTTCTTC. Amino acid sequence: CASSPWAGARGEQFF.

For this clonotype: The CDR3 does not close with the conserved phenylalanine or tryptophan, likely indicating a read error. The chain combines TRBV2 with TRBJ1-5; D unclear. Germline-derived CDR1 and CDR2 are SNHLY and FYNNEI. The CDR3 consists of 12 residues. The V gene lost 7 bases and the J gene lost 2 bases, with 6 bases spanning the gap. The CDR3 loop reads CASNQRNQPQHS. In DNA form, the CDR3 reads TGTGCCAGCAACCAACGCAATCAGCCCCAGCATTCT.

On this clonotype itself: Since a much larger clone is just one base distant, this may be a read error. The chain uses TRBV9 and TRBJ2-1; D gene ambiguous. Germline CDR1 reads SGDLS; CDR2 reads YYNGEE. The CDR3 is 13 residues long. Trimming pared 9 bases from V and 0 bases from J, leaving 10 bases between. The CDR3 loop reads CAISPSSYNEQFF. DNA for the CDR3: TGTGCCATCAGTCCAAGCTCCTACAATGAGCAGTTCTTC.

This clonotype has only a few counts. V usage is TRBV2 and J usage is TRBJ2-6, with TRBD1 matching over 8 bases. CDR1 is SNHLY, CDR2 FYNNEI, per germline. This CDR3 spans 17 amino acids. With V trimmed by 5 bases and J by 3 bases, 9 bases remained unmatched. The DNA for the CDR3 is TGTGCCAGCAGTCCTTGGACAGGGTACAGTGGGGCCAACGTCCTGACTTTC. Its translation: CASSPWTGYSGANVLTF.

Concerning this clonotype itself: A junction end diverges from the germline sequence, so it may reflect a read error. The genes are TRBV4-1 and TRBJ1-2; D gene ambiguous. CDR1 is MGHRA and CDR2 is YSYEKL in the germline V gene. This CDR3 has 15 amino acids. DNA of the CDR3: TGCGCCAGCAGCCAAGGTTCAGCCCCAGACGATAGCTACACGTTC. Its translation is CASSQGSAPDDSYTF.

This clonotype is labeled as medium-sized. The chain employs TRBV4-1 and TRBJ1-5, with TRBD1 identical over 8 bases. The CDR3 has 17 amino acids. J gave up 6 bases and V 1 base, and 11 bases lay outside the gene matches. Germline V gene sequence: CDR1 MGHRA, CDR2 YSYEKL. The CDR3 DNA is TGCGCCAGCAGCCAAGTGGGGACAGGCCCCGGCGGTCAGCCCCAGCATTTT. Its protein is CASSQVGTGPGGQPQHF.

This clonotype was seen many times. The chain has TRBV20-1 and TRBJ1-2; perhaps TRBD1 as D (6 bases). The CDR3 is 16 amino acids. From germline, CDR1 is DFQATT and CDR2 SNEGSKA (reference sequence). V shed 5 bases and J shed 0 bases, with 19 bases lying between them. The CDR3 DNA reads as TGCAGTGCTTCGGGACACCCGGATCACTCTAACTATGGCTACACCTTC. Protein sequence: CSASGHPDHSNYGYTF.

This rearrangement joins TRBV6-6 to TRBJ2-7, with D perhaps matching TRBD1 or TRBD2 (5 bases each). Germline CDR1 MNHNY, CDR2 SVGAGI (reference sequence). The ends were cut back, 7 bases at V and 0 bases at J, with 19 bases in the middle. The CDR3 is made up of 16 amino acids. The CDR3 loop reads CASISYRDHSSYEQYF. The CDR3 region has the DNA TGTGCCAGCATATCGTACCGGGACCACAGCTCCTACGAGCAGTACTTC.

This clonotype was detected once. Because the CDR3 is missing its conserved closing phenylalanine or tryptophan, this is likely a read error. The chain joins TRBV6-2 or TRBV6-3 to TRBJ1-1, with D perhaps TRBD1 (6 bases). Looked up from germline, CDR1 is MNHEY and CDR2 is SVGEGT. The CDR3 runs 15 residues. CDR3 amino acids: CDSSYGGAAYTEAFS. The CDR3, as DNA: TGTGACAGCAGTTACGGGGGGGCCGCCTACACTGAAGCTTTCTCT.

To note about this clonotype: The junction does not match germline at one end; this may be a read error. This chain connects TRBV20-1 to TRBJ2-1, with 7 bases matching TRBD2. The CDR3 consists of 14 residues. Germline V lookup: CDR1 DFQATT, CDR2 SNEGSKA (reference sequence). CDR3 nucleotide sequence: TGCAGTACTAGTTCCGGGGGAGGGTACAATGAGCAGTTCTTC. It translates to CSTSSGGGYNEQFF.

Worth noting for this clonotype: A much larger clone lies a single base off, so this may be a read error. This chain connects TRBV20-1 to TRBJ1-1, with 7 bases matching TRBD1. Looked up from germline, CDR1 is DFQATT and CDR2 is SNEGSKA (reference sequence). This CDR3 is 16 amino acids long. The CDR3 DNA reads as TGCAGTACTAGAGATCCCGTGACAGGGACGAACACTGAAGCTTTCTTT. This translates into CSTRDPVTGTNTEAFF.

Concerning this clonotype: An end of the junction does not agree with germline; a read error may underlie this. The chain carries TRBV20-1 and TRBJ2-3, with a weak D call TRBD2 (5 bases). From germline, CDR1 is DFQATT and CDR2 SNEGSKA (reference sequence). The CDR3 runs 15 residues. Written as DNA, the CDR3 is TGCATTGCTAGAGATCTTTCAGGAGGCGCGGATACGCAGTATTTT. It codes for CIARDLSGGADTQYF.

Notes on this clonotype: The conserved final phenylalanine or tryptophan is absent from the CDR3, which likely points to a read error. This sequence joins TRBV29-1 and TRBJ2-1; 7 nucleotides align to TRBD2. In germline, CDR1 is SQVTM, CDR2 ANQGSEA. The CDR3 has 16 residues. J lost 9 bases, V lost 2 bases, and 16 bases had no gene match. The CDR3 nucleotides read TGCAGCGTTGAAACTAACGGGAGTTACCGGGGGGTTGAGCAGTTCTTA. It specifies CSVETNGSYRGVEQFL.

There are a few counts of this clonotype. The CDR3 DNA reads TGTGCCAACACTCCGACAGGGGAAGTCTACGAGCAGTACTTC. Translation: CANTPTGEVYEQYF. The chain employs TRBV6-1 and TRBJ2-7; TRBD1 agrees at 8 bases. This CDR3 contains 14 residues. The germline V gene has CDR1 MNHNS and CDR2 SASEGT. V dropped 10 bases and J dropped 3; count of bases not matched to a gene: 11.

On this clonotype: The conserved phenylalanine or tryptophan normally closing the CDR3 is absent here, so this likely arose from a read error. The chain links TRBV5-1 to TRBJ2-3; D is unresolved. The CDR3 has 14 amino acids. Germline V CDR1 and CDR2: SGHRS, YFSETQ. As DNA, the CDR3 is TGCGCCAGTAGCTTGCGGCTCGGCATAGATACGCAGTATCTT. Amino acid sequence: CASSLRLGIDTQYL.

In this sample, this clonotype turned up once. This may be a read error: a much more frequent sequence differs by one nucleotide. J is TRBJ1-5 and V is TRBV7-2; unclear D gene. The J call is uncertain, as TRBJ2-3 better fits the DNA end. From germline, CDR1 is SGHTA and CDR2 FQGNSA. This CDR3 is 12 amino acids long. The chain's CDR3 is CASRLGNQPQYF. The CDR3 nucleotides read TGTGCCAGCAGACTGGGCAATCAGCCCCAGTATTTT.

This clonotype was recorded many times. The rearrangement uses TRBV24-1 and TRBJ2-5; 12 bases agree with TRBD1. The CDR3 sequence is 16 residues long. Germline-derived CDR1 and CDR2 are KGHDR and SFDVKD. With 5 bases clipped from V and 5 bases from J, the junction kept 8 bases outside the gene matches. The CDR3 DNA is TGTGCCACCAGTGGGACCGGGACAGGGGGCTCGGAGACCCAGTACTTC. Translation: CATSGTGTGGSETQYF.

The J gene is TRBJ2-1, the V gene TRBV6-1, with D unresolved. The ends were cut back, 3 bases at V and 10 bases at J, with 7 bases in the middle. Germline CDR1 MNHNS, CDR2 SASEGT. The CDR3 runs to 11 residues. Here the CDR3 DNA reads TGTGCCAGCAGTGACTTCAAAGAGCAGTTCTTC. Translating it yields CASSDFKEQFF.

This clonotype was detected a few times. The CDR3 does not end in the conserved phenylalanine or tryptophan, so this is likely a read error. The chain employs TRBV5-6 and TRBJ2-7; a weak D match, TRBD2 (6 bases). From germline, CDR1 is SGHDT and CDR2 YYEEEE. This CDR3 is 14 amino acids long. Between the trimmed V and J ends, which lost 8 bases and 2 bases, there was a span of 17 bases. The CDR3 is CASSETGVPYEQYL. CDR3 sequence (DNA): TGTGCCAGTAGCGAGACGGGGGTTCCCTACGAGCAGTACCTC.

With regard to this clonotype: The junction departs from the called germline gene at one end, perhaps through a read error. The chain couples TRBV12-3 or TRBV12-4 to TRBJ2-7, with D perhaps assigned TRBD1 or TRBD2 (6 bases each). The CDR3 contains 16 residues. CDR3: CGSSFARGLNSYEQYF. CDR3 DNA sequence: TGTGGCAGCAGTTTCGCCCGGGGGCTAAACTCATACGAGCAGTACTTC.

The chain employs TRBV11-2 and TRBJ2-4; 9 bases agree with TRBD1. The CDR3 contains 14 residues. Trimming took 3 bases from V and 8 from J; bases not matched to a gene: 5. Per the germline V gene, CDR1 is SGHAT and CDR2 is FQNNGV. The CDR3 is CASSFTDRGHIQYF. CDR3 nucleotide sequence: TGTGCCAGCAGCTTCACGGACAGGGGTCACATTCAGTACTTC.

This clonotype has a count of ten or more. The chain recombines TRBV20-1 with TRBJ2-7; no reliable D call. V lost 4 bases and J lost 5, with 12 bases in between. The CDR3 consists of 12 residues. Per the germline V gene, CDR1 is DFQATT and CDR2 is SNEGSKA (reference sequence). The CDR3 DNA reads TGCAGTGCTACCAGGAATGCGAACGAGCAGTACTTC. It yields the protein CSATRNANEQYF.

On this clonotype: At one of its ends the junction is not consistent with the germline gene, which may arise from a read error. This sequence joins TRBV20-1 and TRBJ2-1; 9 bases are a match to TRBD2. This CDR3 spans 15 amino acids. Germline V CDR1 and CDR2: DFQATT, SNEGSKA (reference sequence). The CDR3 DNA reads as TGCAGTGCTAGACCGGGACTAGCAATCGGGGATGAGCAGTTTTTC. Its protein product is CSARPGLAIGDEQFF.

The V call is TRBV20-1, the J call TRBJ2-1; D might be TRBD2 (6 bases). Germline V lookup: CDR1 DFQATT, CDR2 SNEGSKA (reference sequence). The CDR3 runs 15 residues. CDR3 sequence: CSVRIRDGGYNEQFF. The DNA for the CDR3 is TGCAGCGTTAGAATTAGAGACGGGGGCTACAATGAGCAGTTCTTC.

Turning to this clonotype: Since the CDR3 does not end with the conserved phenylalanine or tryptophan, this likely comes from a read error. The chain joins TRBV28 to TRBJ1-2; possible D gene TRBD1, 6 bases. CDR1 MDHEN and CDR2 SYDVKM come from the germline V gene. The CDR3 runs to 14 residues. V shed 10 bases and J shed 5 bases, with 20 bases lying between them. Here the CDR3 reads CANRAGEHGYGYTS. In DNA form, the CDR3 reads TGTGCCAACAGGGCCGGGGAACATGGGTATGGCTACACCTCC.

Concerning this clonotype itself: Compared with germline, one end of the junction differs, possibly owing to a read error. The rearrangement uses TRBV10-3 and TRBJ2-7; D is ambiguous. CDR1 is ENHRY and CDR2 is SYGVKD in the germline V gene. The CDR3 consists of 14 residues. CDR3 DNA: TGTGCCATAAGTGATCCGGGCGTGATCTACGAGCAGTACTTC. It encodes CAISDPGVIYEQYF.

On this clonotype itself: At one of its ends the junction is not consistent with the germline gene, which may arise from a read error. DNA of the CDR3: TGCAGTGCTCCCCGGGACAGGGGTGGTGAGCACTTCTTC. Its protein product is CSAPRDRGGEHFF. The genes are TRBV20-1 and TRBJ2-1; TRBD1 matches 10 bases. There are 13 residues in the CDR3. Germline V gene data show CDR1 as DFQATT and CDR2 as SNEGSKA (reference sequence).

On this clonotype itself: One junction end disagrees with the germline gene, perhaps due to a read error. This sequence joins TRBV5-6 and TRBJ2-1, with 8 bases lining up with TRBD2. The V gene's germline CDR1 is SGHDT and CDR2 YYEEEE. The CDR3 is 17 residues long. CDR3 residues: CASSSLAAGRDNNEQFF. The DNA of the CDR3 is TGTGCCAGCAGCTCTTTGGCGGCCGGGAGGGACAACAATGAGCAATTCTTC.

Only a few counts were recorded for this clonotype. V gene TRBV20-1 combines with J gene TRBJ2-7; 7 bases match TRBD2. The V segment lost 5 bases and the J segment 4 bases; nucleotides outside the gene matches: 11. This CDR3 has 14 amino acids. From germline, CDR1 is DFQATT and CDR2 SNEGSKA (reference sequence). The CDR3 DNA reads as TGCAGTGCTCTCATTAGCGGGCGCTCGTACGAGCAGTACGTC. Its translation is CSALISGRSYEQYV.

This clonotype has at least ten counts. The chain couples TRBV20-1 to TRBJ1-5; D remains ambiguous. This CDR3 contains 16 residues. Germline V lookup: CDR1 DFQATT, CDR2 SNEGSKA (reference sequence). V lost 3 bases, J lost 0 bases, and 15 bases lay in between. The CDR3 region is CSASPITDYSNQPQHF. The CDR3 nucleotides are TGCAGTGCTAGTCCCATAACAGATTATAGCAATCAGCCCCAGCATTTT.

This clonotype was picked up one time. Likely a read error: the CDR3 ends without its conserved phenylalanine or tryptophan. The chain carries TRBV20-1 and TRBJ1-6, with D perhaps matching TRBD1 (6 bases). The CDR3 runs 20 residues. The germline gives CDR1 DFQATT, CDR2 SNEGSKA (reference sequence). The CDR3 DNA reads as TGCAGTACTCGACGGATTGGGGTCGTGTCTCGGGCGGAACAGGGATCACCTCTCCACTTA. This translates into CSTRRIGVVSRAEQGSPLHL.

In its sample, this clonotype was seen once. This chain joins TRBV28 and TRBJ2-4, with D perhaps TRBD1 or TRBD2 (6 bases each). This CDR3 has 12 residues. Per the germline V gene, CDR1 is MDHEN and CDR2 is SYDVKM. Trimming stripped 5 bases from V and 16 bases from J, with 18 bases between. The CDR3 DNA sequence: TGTGCCAGCAGTATGGGGGGCGGTGATCACTACTTC. This encodes CASSMGGGDHYF.